This is a list of T cell receptor beta chains from one sample in a study of T-cell memory formation after mild COVID-19. TCRdb reprocessed the 5' RACE reads with MiXCR, giving one entry per CDR3 protein. Of over 500,000 distinct CDR3 sequences listed, around 15% are singletons. What was sequenced was PBMCs or a T cell subset sorted from them (not recorded which). The receptors originated from an adult woman who had mild COVID-19 (a few samples of this study predate the infection). Cell type and time point are not known. CDR3s include the opening cysteine and the closing phenylalanine or tryptophan. Fields, in order: V gene, D gene, clone size, J gene, CDR3 protein, CDR3 DNA. The D gene is left open where the match is weak. A clone size is listed for some rows: how often the clone was seen (once, few, many), or a class if it is expanded.

>TRBV19|-|few|TRBJ2-7
CASSIAAGGGPYEQYF
TGTGCCAGTAGTATAGCCGCAGGGGGAGGGCCTTACGAGCAGTACTTC
>TRBV6-4|-|-|TRBJ2-1
CASSSEEGNEQFF
TGTGCCAGCAGTTCGGAGGAGGGCAATGAGCAGTTCTTC
>TRBV5-4|-|-|TRBJ2-1
CASSLGHKLSSYNEQFF
TGTGCCAGCAGCTTGGGGCACAAGTTAAGCTCCTACAATGAGCAGTTCTTC
>TRBV24-1|TRBD1|-|TRBJ1-2
CARTPGPGTGTYGYTF
TGTGCCAGGACTCCGGGACCCGGGACAGGGACCTATGGCTACACCTTC
>TRBV12-3/TRBV12-4|-|-|TRBJ2-1
CASSHTDYNEQFF
TGTGCCAGCAGCCACACGGATTACAATGAGCAGTTCTTC
>TRBV7-9|-|few|TRBJ2-1
CASSLDRALSYNEQFF
TGTGCCAGCAGCTTAGATAGAGCTCTCTCCTACAATGAGCAGTTCTTC
>TRBV7-9|-|-|TRBJ2-5
CASSRKGLGQTMETQYF
TGTGCCAGCAGCCGCAAGGGACTTGGACAGACGATGGAGACCCAGTACTTC
>TRBV12-3/TRBV12-4|-|-|TRBJ2-7
CASSLRKGDSYEQYF
TGTGCCAGCAGTTTACGGAAGGGGGACTCCTACGAGCAGTACTTC
>TRBV7-6|-|few|TRBJ2-3
CASSNEGDGADTQYF
TGTGCCAGCAGCAATGAGGGGGATGGCGCAGATACGCAGTATTTT
>TRBV2|-|many|TRBJ2-7
CASSVQGYEQYF
TGTGCCAGCAGTGTACAGGGCTACGAGCAGTACTTC
>TRBV6-5|-|-|TRBJ1-2
CASSYSGTNIYGYTF
TGTGCCAGCAGTTACTCCGGGACCAATATCTATGGCTACACCTTC
>TRBV5-1|-|many|TRBJ2-2
CASSPPGTVNTGELFF
TGCGCCAGCAGCCCCCCAGGGACGGTGAACACCGGGGAGCTGTTTTTT
>TRBV7-2|TRBD2|-|TRBJ2-3
CDSSSRSGASTDTQYF
TGTGACAGCAGCTCTCGTAGCGGGGCCTCAACAGATACGCAGTATTTT
>TRBV19|-|-|TRBJ1-5
CASTDRSYSNQPQHF
TGTGCCAGTACCGACAGATCTTATAGCAATCAGCCCCAGCATTTT
>TRBV7-8|-|many|TRBJ2-5
CASSLEGQTGQETQYF
TGTGCCAGCAGCTTAGAAGGACAGACGGGCCAAGAGACCCAGTACTTC
>TRBV7-6|TRBD2|-|TRBJ2-2
CASSKGAPGLAGVGTGELFF
TGTGCCAGCTCCAAGGGTGCCCCGGGACTAGCGGGAGTCGGGACCGGGGAGCTGTTTTTT
>TRBV4-1|TRBD1|-|TRBJ1-4
CASSRGGTGNEKLFF
TGCGCCAGCAGCCGCGGGGGGACAGGCAATGAAAAACTGTTTTTT
>TRBV7-9|TRBD1|-|TRBJ1-1
CASSLAGGDRLNTEAFF
TGTGCCAGCAGCTTAGCGGGGGGGGACAGGTTGAACACTGAAGCTTTCTTT
>TRBV12-3/TRBV12-4|-|-|TRBJ1-1
CASSLEKGLNTEAFF
TGTGCCAGCAGTTTGGAAAAGGGCCTGAACACTGAAGCTTTCTTT
>TRBV7-3|-|few|TRBJ2-1
CASSLELRGRYNEQFF
TGTGCCAGCAGCCTAGAACTTAGGGGGAGATACAATGAGCAGTTCTTC
>TRBV19|TRBD2|-|TRBJ2-3
CASSGGTSSSLHTQYF
TGTGCCAGTAGTGGGGGGACTAGCTCCTCCCTACATACGCAGTATTTT
>TRBV20-1|-|-|TRBJ1-2
CSARDGTEYGYTF
TGCAGTGCTAGGGACGGGACCGAGTATGGCTACACCTTC
>TRBV6-5|-|-|TRBJ1-5
CASSPRGQYSNQPQHF
TGTGCCAGCAGCCCCAGAGGACAGTATAGCAATCAGCCCCAGCATTTT
>TRBV7-9|TRBD2|few|TRBJ2-1
CASSLGLAGWSSYNEQFF
TGTGCCAGCAGCTTGGGACTAGCGGGATGGAGCTCCTACAATGAGCAGTTCTTC
>TRBV10-3|-|-|TRBJ2-1
CAISESRDNEQFF
TGTGCCATCAGTGAGTCGAGGGACAATGAGCAGTTCTTC
>TRBV12-3/TRBV12-4|-|many|TRBJ1-5
CASSLVGNQPQHF
TGTGCCAGCAGCTTGGTTGGCAATCAGCCCCAGCATTTT
>TRBV7-2|-|few|TRBJ2-7
CASSLGEGYREAYEQYF
TGTGCCAGCAGCTTAGGTGAAGGGTACAGGGAGGCCTACGAGCAGTACTTC
>TRBV7-3|-|few|TRBJ2-7
CASSLTRQGEQYF
TGTGCCAGCAGCTTAACGCGGCAGGGCGAGCAGTACTTC
>TRBV18|-|-|TRBJ2-4
CASSPVEGWQYF
TGTGCCAGCTCACCCGTTGAAGGGTGGCAGTACTTC
>TRBV10-3|TRBD2|-|TRBJ2-1
CAISEPSGGGDEQFF
TGTGCCATCAGTGAGCCGAGCGGGGGGGGCGATGAGCAGTTCTTC
>TRBV15|-|few|TRBJ2-3
CATSRTQNGRDTQYF
TGTGCCACCAGCAGAACTCAGAACGGGAGAGATACGCAGTATTTT
>TRBV5-1|-|-|TRBJ2-7
CASRSRGSSSYEQYF
TGCGCCAGCAGGAGTCGGGGAAGCAGCTCCTACGAGCAGTACTTC
>TRBV9|TRBD2|few|TRBJ2-2
CASSLRAGGLTGELFF
TGTGCCAGCAGCCTCCGAGCGGGGGGGCTTACCGGGGAGCTGTTTTTT